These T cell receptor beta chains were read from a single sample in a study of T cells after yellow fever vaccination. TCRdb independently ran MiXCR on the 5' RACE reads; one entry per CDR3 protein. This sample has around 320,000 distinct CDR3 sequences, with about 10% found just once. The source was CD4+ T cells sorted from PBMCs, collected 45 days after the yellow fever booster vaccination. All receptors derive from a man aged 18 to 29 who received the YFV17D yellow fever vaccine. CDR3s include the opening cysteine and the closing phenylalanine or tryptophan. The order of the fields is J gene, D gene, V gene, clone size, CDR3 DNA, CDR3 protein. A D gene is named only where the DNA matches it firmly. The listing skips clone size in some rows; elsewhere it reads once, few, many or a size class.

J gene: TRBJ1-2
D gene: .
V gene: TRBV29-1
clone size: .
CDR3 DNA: TGCAGCGTTGAAAAACAGGGCGGCCACACCTTC
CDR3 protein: CSVEKQGGHTF

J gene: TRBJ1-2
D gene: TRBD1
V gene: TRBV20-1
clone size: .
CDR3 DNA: TGCAGTGCCACAGGACAGGGGGAATCTTACACCTTC
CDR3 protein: CSATGQGESYTF

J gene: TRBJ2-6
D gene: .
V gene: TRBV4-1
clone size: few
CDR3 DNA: TGCGCCAGCAGCCAGGATGGGGGGCCTGGGGCCAACGTCCTGACTTTC
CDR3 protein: CASSQDGGPGANVLTF

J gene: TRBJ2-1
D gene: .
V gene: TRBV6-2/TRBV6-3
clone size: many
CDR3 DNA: TGTGCCAGCACCCACCGGGGGACCCACAATGAGCAGTTCTTC
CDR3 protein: CASTHRGTHNEQFF

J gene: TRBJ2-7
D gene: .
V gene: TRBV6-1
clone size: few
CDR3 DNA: TGTGCCAGCAGTGTCCCCGTCGAGCAGTACTTC
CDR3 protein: CASSVPVEQYF

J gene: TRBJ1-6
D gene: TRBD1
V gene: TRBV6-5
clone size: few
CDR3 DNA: TGTGCCAGCAGTTACGACAGGGAGGGATCACCCCTCCACTTT
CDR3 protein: CASSYDREGSPLHF

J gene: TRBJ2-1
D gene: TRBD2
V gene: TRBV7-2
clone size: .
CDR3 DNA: TGTGCCAGCAGCTCGAGACTAGCGCTTGAGCAGTTCTTC
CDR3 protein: CASSSRLALEQFF

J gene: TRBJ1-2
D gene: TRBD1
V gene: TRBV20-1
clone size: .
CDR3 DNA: TGCAGCGCCAGGACAGGGATCTATGGCTACACCTTC
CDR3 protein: CSARTGIYGYTF

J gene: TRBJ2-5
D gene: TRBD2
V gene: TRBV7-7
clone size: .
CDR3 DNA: TGTGCTAGCAGCTTAGGGAGCGGGGGGGCCTGGGAGACCCAGTACTTC
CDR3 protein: CASSLGSGGAWETQYF

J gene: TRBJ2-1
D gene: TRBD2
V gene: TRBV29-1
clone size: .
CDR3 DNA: TGCAGCCTGACCGGGACTAGTGTCAATGAGCAGTTCTTC
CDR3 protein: CSLTGTSVNEQFF

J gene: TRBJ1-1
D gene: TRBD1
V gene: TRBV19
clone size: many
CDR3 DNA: TGTGCCTGCCGGGACAGGAACACTGAAGCTTTCTTT
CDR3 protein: CACRDRNTEAFF

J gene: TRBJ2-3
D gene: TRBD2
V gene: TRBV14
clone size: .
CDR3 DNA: TGTGCCAGCAGCCCCTTAGCGGGGGGGGCCACAGATACGCAGTATTTT
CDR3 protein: CASSPLAGGATDTQYF

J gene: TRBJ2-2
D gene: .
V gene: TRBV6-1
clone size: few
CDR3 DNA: TGTGCCAGCAGCAACACCGGGACAATCGGGGAGCTGTTTTTT
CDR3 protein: CASSNTGTIGELFF

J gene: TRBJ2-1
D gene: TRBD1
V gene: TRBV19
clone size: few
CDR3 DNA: TGTGCCAGTAGTACTTATGGACAGGGGAGGCTAAATGAGCAGTTCTTC
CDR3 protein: CASSTYGQGRLNEQFF

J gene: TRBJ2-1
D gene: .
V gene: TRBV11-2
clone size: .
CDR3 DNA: TGTGCCAGCAGCTTATTACAGGGTAGGAATGAGCAGTTCTTC
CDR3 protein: CASSLLQGRNEQFF

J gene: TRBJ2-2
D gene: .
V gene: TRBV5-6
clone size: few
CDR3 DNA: TGTGCCAGCAGCCTAGGACGGACCGGGGAGCTGTTTTTT
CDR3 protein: CASSLGRTGELFF

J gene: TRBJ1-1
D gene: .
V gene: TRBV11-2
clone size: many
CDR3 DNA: TGTGCCAGCAGCTTTCTGGGGTCGGGCACTGAAGCTTTCTTT
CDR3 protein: CASSFLGSGTEAFF

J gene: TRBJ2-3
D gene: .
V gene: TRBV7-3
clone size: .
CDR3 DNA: TGTGCCAGCAGTTCCTTTGATACGCAGTATTTT
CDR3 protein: CASSSFDTQYF

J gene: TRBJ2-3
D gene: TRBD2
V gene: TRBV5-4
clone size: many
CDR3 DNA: TGTGCCAGCAGCCAGTTACGGGAGGGAAGCACAGATACGCAGTATTTT
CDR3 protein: CASSQLREGSTDTQYF

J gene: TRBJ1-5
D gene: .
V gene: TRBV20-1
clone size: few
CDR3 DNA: TGCAGTGCTGCGACAGGAAGCAATCAGCCCCAGCATTTT
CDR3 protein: CSAATGSNQPQHF

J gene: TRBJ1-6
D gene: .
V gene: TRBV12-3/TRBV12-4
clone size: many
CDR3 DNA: TGTGCCAGCAGTTTAGAACAGGGCATTGGCGCATTGGATTCACCCCTCCACTTT
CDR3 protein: CASSLEQGIGALDSPLHF

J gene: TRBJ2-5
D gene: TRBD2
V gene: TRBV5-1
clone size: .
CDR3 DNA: TGCGCCAGCAGCTTGAAGGACGGGGGGGCCCGAGAGACCCAGTACTTC
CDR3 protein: CASSLKDGGARETQYF

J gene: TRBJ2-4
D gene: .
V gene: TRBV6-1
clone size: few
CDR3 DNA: TGTGCCAGCAGTCTTTGGCGGGGAGAAAACATTCAGTACTTC
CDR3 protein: CASSLWRGENIQYF

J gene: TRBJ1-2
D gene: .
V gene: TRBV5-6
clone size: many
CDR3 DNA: TGTGCCAGCAGCTCCGGACCCTATGGCTACACCTTC
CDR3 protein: CASSSGPYGYTF

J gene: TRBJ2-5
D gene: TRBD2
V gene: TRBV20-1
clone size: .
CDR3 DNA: TGCAGTGCTAGAAGGCGCAGGGAGGGCCAAGAGACCCAGTACTTC
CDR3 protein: CSARRRREGQETQYF